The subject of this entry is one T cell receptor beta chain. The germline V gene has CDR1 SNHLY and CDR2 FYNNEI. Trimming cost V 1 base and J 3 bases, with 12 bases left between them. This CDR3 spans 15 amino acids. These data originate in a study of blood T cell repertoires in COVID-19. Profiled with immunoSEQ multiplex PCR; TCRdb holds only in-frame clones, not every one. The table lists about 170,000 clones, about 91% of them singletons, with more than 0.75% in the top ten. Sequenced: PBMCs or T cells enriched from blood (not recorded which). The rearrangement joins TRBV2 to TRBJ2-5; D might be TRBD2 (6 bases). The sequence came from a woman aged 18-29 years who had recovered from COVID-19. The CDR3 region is CASSEGRGREETQYF. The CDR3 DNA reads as TGTGCCAGCAGTGAAGGGAGGGGCAGGGAAGAGACCCAGTACTTC. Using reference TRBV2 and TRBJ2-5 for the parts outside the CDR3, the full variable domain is EPEVTQTPSHQVTQMGQEVILRCVPISNHLYFYWYRQILGQKVEFLVSFYNNEISEKSEIFDDQFSVERPDGSNFTLKIRSTKLEDSAMYFCASSEGRGREETQYFGPGTRLLVL.